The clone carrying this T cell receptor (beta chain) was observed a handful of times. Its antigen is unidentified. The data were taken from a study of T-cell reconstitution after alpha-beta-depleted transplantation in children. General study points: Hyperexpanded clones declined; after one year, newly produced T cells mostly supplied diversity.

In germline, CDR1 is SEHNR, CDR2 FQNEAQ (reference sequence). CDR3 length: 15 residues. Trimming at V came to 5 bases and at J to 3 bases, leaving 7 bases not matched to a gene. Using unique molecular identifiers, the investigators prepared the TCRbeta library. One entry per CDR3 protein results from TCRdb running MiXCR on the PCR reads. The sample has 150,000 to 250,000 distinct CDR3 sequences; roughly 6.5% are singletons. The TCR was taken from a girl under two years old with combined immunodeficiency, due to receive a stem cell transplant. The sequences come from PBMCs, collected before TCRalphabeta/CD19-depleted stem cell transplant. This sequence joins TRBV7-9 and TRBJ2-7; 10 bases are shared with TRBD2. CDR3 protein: CASSLLAGEGYEQYF. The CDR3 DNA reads TGTGCCAGCAGCCTCCTAGCGGGAGAAGGCTACGAGCAGTACTTC. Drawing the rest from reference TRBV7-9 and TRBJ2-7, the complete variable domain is DTGVSQNPRHKITKRGQNVTFRCDPISEHNRLYWYRQTLGQGPEFLTYFQNEAQLEKSRLLSDRFSAERPKGSFSTLEIQRTEQGDSAMYLCASSLLAGEGYEQYFGPGTRLTVT.